Below are 16 T cell receptor beta chains sequenced from a single sample in a study of cytotoxic CD8 clonotypes in ibrutinib-treated CLL. Measured with immunoSEQ multiplex PCR; TCRdb has only the in-frame clones, and not every one. The sample consists of approximately 200,000 clones, about 72% of them appearing once. This specimen was PBMCs, taken after 24 months of ibrutinib treatment. These receptors were collected from a human donor with chronic lymphocytic leukemia.

The CDR3 loop is CASSQVHGGNTIYF. The DNA for the CDR3 is TGCGCCAGCAGCCAAGTTCACGGTGGAAACACCATATATTTT. V and J are TRBV4-3 and TRBJ1-3; D unresolved. Trimming cost V 1 base and J 3 bases, with 7 bases left between them. Germline values: CDR1 LGHNA, CDR2 YSLEER. The CDR3 runs 14 residues.

This chain links TRBV4-3 with TRBJ2-7, with no clear D. Trimming took 8 bases from V and 1 from J, leaving 15 bases between them. CDR1 is LGHNA and CDR2 is YSLEER in the germline V gene. This CDR3 region has 14 residues. CDR3 coding DNA: TGCGCCAGCGCCCCGTGGCCAACATCCTACGAGCAGTACTTC. The encoded protein is CASAPWPTSYEQYF.

This chain connects TRBV7-8 to TRBJ2-7; 9 bases are a match to TRBD2. This CDR3 contains 17 residues. The germline V gene has CDR1 SGHVS and CDR2 FQNEAQ. Losses at the gene ends were 1 base for V and 6 bases for J; bases not matched to a gene: 13. CDR3 region: CASSLDIHGLASREQYF. The CDR3 DNA is TGTGCCAGCAGCTTAGATATCCACGGACTAGCGTCCCGCGAGCAGTACTTC.

The rearrangement uses TRBV11-2 and TRBJ2-5; tentative D call: TRBD2 (6 bases). The V end was cut by 5 bases, the J end by 4 bases, with 20 bases between. Germline V gene data show CDR1 as SGHAT and CDR2 as FQNNGV. The CDR3 spans 16 residues. The CDR3 DNA reads TGTGCCAGCAGCCCAACGTCCGGGGGTGGGTTAGAGACCCAGTACTTC. Its protein product is CASSPTSGGGLETQYF.

This clone appeared once. The rearrangement links TRBV7-9 to TRBJ2-2; D might be TRBD2 (5 bases). V lost 2 bases and J 5 bases, leaving 12 bases between the germline ends. Per germline, CDR1 SEHNR and CDR2 FQNEAQ (reference sequence). The CDR3 extends over 15 amino acids. In nucleotides, the CDR3 is TGTGCCAGCAGCTTACGTGGGAGAGGTACCGGGGAGCTGTTTTTT. Its protein is CASSLRGRGTGELFF.

This clone has a handful of counts. The CDR3 DNA is TGTGCCAGCAGCTTAGTGCGAGAGACCCAGTACTTC. It codes for CASSLVRETQYF. The chain joins TRBV7-9 to TRBJ2-5; D is undetermined. CDR1 and CDR2 (germline): SEHNR, FQNEAQ (reference sequence). The germline V and J ends were trimmed by 1 base and 4 bases, with 4 bases remaining between them. CDR3 length: 12 residues.

V and J are TRBV18 and TRBJ1-3; a weak D match, TRBD1 (5 bases). CDR1 is KGHSH and CDR2 is LQKENI in the germline V gene. V dropped 1 base and J dropped 0 bases, with 13 bases sitting between them. This CDR3 spans 17 amino acids. CDR3 DNA sequence: TGTGCCAGCTCACCACGACCGGGACTTAGCTCTGGAAACACCATATATTTT. It translates to CASSPRPGLSSGNTIYF.

The chain links TRBV11-2 to TRBJ1-1; D not resolved. With 5 bases removed from V and 0 bases from J, the gap between germline ends came to 7 bases. The CDR3 length is 13 residues. Germline V lookup: CDR1 SGHAT, CDR2 FQNNGV. CDR3 nucleotide sequence: TGTGCCAGCAGCCGTCGTGTGAACACTGAAGCTTTCTTT. This encodes CASSRRVNTEAFF.

V usage is TRBV6-5 and J usage is TRBJ1-3; D remains ambiguous. The CDR3 covers 13 residues. CDR1 and CDR2 from the germline V gene are MNHEY and SVGAGI. V dropped 2 bases and J dropped 2 bases, with 4 bases sitting between them. The CDR3 loop is CASSYRAGNTIYF. The CDR3 nucleotides are TGTGCCAGCAGTTACAGGGCTGGAAACACCATATATTTT.

The chain couples TRBV5-7 to TRBJ1-2; D unresolved. TRBV5-7 is recorded as an ORF, its role being uncertain. V was cut by 6 bases and J by 4 bases, with 13 bases left in between. The CDR3 consists of 13 residues. The DNA for the CDR3 is TGTGCCAGCACCTACCGGGCTGCCTATGGCTACACCTTC. This codes for CASTYRAAYGYTF.

The chain combines TRBV27 with TRBJ2-1; perhaps TRBD2 as D (6 bases). V was trimmed by 9 bases and J by 0 bases, leaving 15 bases between them. Germline assignment: CDR1 MNHEY and CDR2 SMNVEV (reference sequence). This CDR3 spans 15 amino acids. CDR3 nucleotides: TGTGCCAGTGCCTCCACGGGACTCTCCTACAATGAGCAGTTCTTC. Its protein product is CASASTGLSYNEQFF.

The V gene is TRBV4-1, the J gene TRBJ1-1, with D possibly matching TRBD1 (6 bases). Trimming took 4 bases from V and 3 from J, leaving 15 bases between them. The CDR3 extends over 15 amino acids. The germline V gene encodes CDR1 MGHRA and CDR2 YSYEKL. CDR3 coding DNA: TGCGCCAGCAGCCGGGATGGGGGGCGCGACACTGAAGCTTTCTTT. Protein sequence: CASSRDGGRDTEAFF.

The chain is built from TRBV6-1 and TRBJ2-1, with TRBD1 matching 8 bases. This CDR3 contains 15 residues. Germline V gives CDR1 MNHNS, CDR2 SASEGT. V lost 0 bases and J lost 2; bases outside the gene matches: 0. CDR3 sequence reads: CASSEAQGAYNEQFF. The DNA for the CDR3 is TGTGCCAGCAGTGAAGCACAGGGGGCCTACAATGAGCAGTTCTTC.

The V call is TRBV9, the J call TRBJ2-7, with D perhaps TRBD2 (6 bases). CDR1 is SGDLS and CDR2 is YYNGEE in the germline V gene. With 2 bases removed from V and 4 bases from J, the gap between germline ends came to 10 bases. The CDR3 sequence is 13 residues long. The CDR3 is CASSVDGLYEQYF. For the CDR3, the DNA is TGTGCCAGCAGCGTGGACGGACTATACGAGCAGTACTTC.

This chain uses TRBV5-1 with TRBJ1-1; TRBD1 aligns across 8 bases. CDR3 size: 14 residues. V trimming: 3 bases; J trimming: 1 base; junction bases outside the gene matches: 2. Germline V lookup: CDR1 SGHRS, CDR2 YFSETQ. The CDR3 nucleotides are TGCGCCAGCAGCTGGGGACAGGAGAACACTGAAGCTTTCTTT. Translating gives CASSWGQENTEAFF.

V usage is TRBV4-1 and J usage is TRBJ1-1; D gene ambiguous. This CDR3 has 16 amino acids. Between the trimmed V and J ends, which lost 0 bases and 0 bases, there was a span of 11 bases. Germline CDR1 is MGHRA and CDR2 is YSYEKL. For the CDR3, the DNA is TGCGCCAGCAGCCAAGATCATCGGGTGTTGAACACTGAAGCTTTCTTT. It yields the protein CASSQDHRVLNTEAFF.